These 30 T cell receptor beta chains were all obtained from the same sample, sequenced in a study of high-grade serous ovarian cancer treatment subgroups. The tumor samples were collected prior to definitive surgery or chemotherapy. Measured with immunoSEQ multiplex PCR; TCRdb has only the in-frame clones, and not every one. The data contain approximately 5,000 clones, around 80% of them singletons. The sample consisted of tumor tissue. The source of these receptors is a human donor with high-grade serous ovarian cancer.

The V and J genes are TRBV4-2 and TRBJ2-6; TRBD2 agrees at 8 bases. V shed 5 bases and J 1 base; nucleotides not matched to a gene: 10. From germline, CDR1 is LGHNA and CDR2 YNFKEQ. CDR3 length equals 18 residues. This CDR3 reads CASSLPGGVASGANVLTF. CDR3 sequence (DNA): TGTGCCAGCAGCTTGCCCGGGGGGGTAGCTTCTGGGGCCAACGTCCTGACTTTC.

The CDR3 DNA reads TGCGCCAGCAGCCAAAACGCTAACATAGCCAAAAACATTCAGTACTTC. It is translated as CASSQNANIAKNIQYF. The rearrangement joins TRBV4-3 to TRBJ2-4; D call uncertain. Germline V gives CDR1 LGHNA, CDR2 YSLEER. The CDR3 covers 16 residues. V was pared by 2 bases and J by 0 bases, with 11 bases between.

The chain joins TRBV6-1 to TRBJ1-2; perhaps TRBD1 as D (5 bases). Germline CDR1 is MNHNS and CDR2 is SASEGT. Trimming removed 1 base at V and 4 bases at J, with 7 bases between. The CDR3 extends over 13 amino acids. The CDR3 DNA reads TGTGCCAGCAGTGAAGGGGGGTTCTATGGCTACACCTTC. Its translation: CASSEGGFYGYTF.

The chain links TRBV27 to TRBJ2-1, with D perhaps being TRBD1 or TRBD2 (6 bases each). The germline gives CDR1 MNHEY, CDR2 SMNVEV (reference sequence). Trimming removed 3 bases at V and 4 bases at J, with 13 bases between. The CDR3 extends over 15 amino acids. The CDR3, as DNA: TGTGCCAGCAGTTTTGAGGGGGGTCGATACAATGAGCAGTTCTTC. Translating it yields CASSFEGGRYNEQFF.

This chain connects TRBV19 to TRBJ2-3; 9 bases match TRBD2. The CDR3 is 15 residues long. V shed 2 bases, J shed 3 bases, and the junction held 3 bases outside the gene matches. Germline CDR1 LNHDA, CDR2 SQIVND (reference sequence). CDR3 loop: CASSILAGTTDTQYF. DNA for the CDR3: TGTGCCAGTAGTATACTAGCGGGGACGACAGATACGCAGTATTTT.

CDR3 nucleotides: TGCGCCAGCAGCTTGTTAGGGGACAGTCAATACAATGAGCAGTTCTTC. Protein sequence: CASSLLGDSQYNEQFF. This chain links TRBV5-1 with TRBJ2-1; 7 positions match TRBD1. The V segment lost 1 base and the J segment 4 bases; nucleotides outside the gene matches: 8. This CDR3 has 16 residues. Germline-derived CDR1 and CDR2 are SGHRS and YFSETQ.

This sequence joins TRBV4-3 and TRBJ1-1, with D perhaps TRBD1 (5 bases). There are 16 residues in the CDR3. Germline loops: CDR1 LGHNA, CDR2 YSLEER. Trimming pared 1 base from V and 2 bases from J, leaving 14 bases between. Here the CDR3 reads CASSQGTGRRNTEAFF. For the CDR3, the DNA is TGCGCCAGCAGCCAAGGTACGGGACGGAGAAACACTGAAGCTTTCTTT.

V and J are TRBV10-3 and TRBJ2-4; D is uncertain. The CDR3 sequence is 11 residues long. The V end was cut by 3 bases, the J end by 10 bases, with 7 bases between. The V gene's germline CDR1 is ENHRY and CDR2 SYGVKD. The CDR3 sequence is CAISEGGIQYF. Here the CDR3 DNA reads TGTGCCATCAGTGAAGGTGGGATTCAGTACTTC.

V is TRBV5-5 and J is TRBJ1-2, with 8 positions matching TRBD1. The CDR3 is 13 residues long. Per the germline V gene, CDR1 is SGHKS and CDR2 is YYEKEE (reference sequence). Unmatched junction bases numbered 4, after V lost 4 bases and J lost 5 bases. CDR3 nucleotides: TGTGCCAGCAGCGAGAGACAGGGGTATGGCTACACCTTC. It translates to CASSERQGYGYTF.

V is TRBV19 and J is TRBJ1-1; weak D call: TRBD1 (6 bases). This CDR3 comprises 14 residues. The germline gives CDR1 LNHDA, CDR2 SQIVND (reference sequence). Trimming pared 5 bases from V and 6 bases from J, leaving 16 bases between. DNA of the CDR3: TGTGCCAGTAGTGAACAGGGAATTGGTTCTGAAGCTTTCTTT. The encoded protein is CASSEQGIGSEAFF.

The V gene is TRBV2, the J gene TRBJ1-2, with TRBD1 identical over 8 bases. CDR3 size: 18 residues. V lost 1 base to trimming and J lost 0 bases; unmatched junction nucleotides: 10. Germline CDR1 is SNHLY and CDR2 is FYNNEI. The CDR3 region has the DNA TGTGCCAGCAGTGAAGTAGGGACAGGAGCACTAACTAACTATGGCTACACCTTC. It yields the protein CASSEVGTGALTNYGYTF.

This clone has more than one count but fewer than ten. V usage is TRBV4-1 and J usage is TRBJ2-3; 10 bases are shared with TRBD1. The CDR3 has 14 residues. The junction had 4 bases not matched to a gene; V was cut back by 4 bases and J by 6 bases. The germline V gene encodes CDR1 MGHRA and CDR2 YSYEKL. The CDR3 DNA follows: TGCGCCAGCAGCCTCGACAGGGGGCACGATACGCAGTATTTT. Its translation: CASSLDRGHDTQYF.

V gene TRBV10-3 combines with J gene TRBJ2-3; 7 bases line up with TRBD2. Unmatched junction bases numbered 11, after V lost 3 bases and J lost 2 bases. The CDR3 covers 17 residues. Germline V gene lookup returns CDR1 ENHRY and CDR2 SYGVKD. This CDR3 reads CAISDVGGGWDTDTQYF. The CDR3 DNA reads TGTGCCATCAGTGATGTCGGGGGAGGGTGGGACACAGATACGCAGTATTTT.

The V and J genes are TRBV6-1 and TRBJ2-6; 15 nucleotides match TRBD2. Trimming removed 1 base from V and 2 bases from J; junction bases left unmatched: 0. Germline V gene data show CDR1 as MNHNS and CDR2 as SASEGT. This CDR3 is 18 amino acids long. The CDR3 DNA follows: TGTGCCAGCAGTGAAGGGACTAGCGGGGGGGCTGGGGCCAACGTCCTGACTTTC. Residues: CASSEGTSGGAGANVLTF.

This chain links TRBV5-8 with TRBJ1-1; perhaps TRBD1 as D (6 bases). The CDR3 has 17 amino acids. The V end lost 2 bases, the J end lost 3 bases, and 20 bases lay between the germline ends. Germline V gene data show CDR1 as SGHTS and CDR2 as YDEGEE. CDR3 sequence (DNA): TGTGCCAGCAGCTTCCCGCCAGGTAGGGGGACCTACACTGAAGCTTTCTTT. Translating it yields CASSFPPGRGTYTEAFF.

The V call is TRBV6-6, the J call TRBJ1-1; weak D call: TRBD1 (6 bases). From germline, CDR1 is MNHNY and CDR2 SVGAGI (reference sequence). This CDR3 comprises 13 residues. V lost 7 bases, J lost 5 bases, and 14 bases lay in between. The CDR3 DNA is TGTGCCAGCACCAAGGGGGAGGCGACTGAAGCTTTCTTT. This gives the protein CASTKGEATEAFF.

This clone appeared a single time. This chain connects TRBV4-1 to TRBJ1-2; the match to TRBD1 covers 7 bases. The CDR3 covers 16 residues. Per the germline V gene, CDR1 is MGHRA and CDR2 is YSYEKL. V was pared by 0 bases and J by 6 bases, with 10 bases of the junction left unmatched. CDR3 loop: CASSQDFRGGADGYTF. DNA of the CDR3: TGCGCCAGCAGCCAAGATTTTCGAGGGGGCGCTGATGGCTACACCTTC.

The genes are TRBV7-8 and TRBJ2-3, with unresolved D. The CDR3 sequence is 14 residues long. Trimming shortened V by 3 bases and J by 0 bases, and 7 bases separated the two germline ends. Germline V lookup: CDR1 SGHVS, CDR2 FQNEAQ. CDR3 region: CASSFTESTDTQYF. Here the CDR3 DNA reads TGTGCCAGCAGCTTTACAGAGAGCACAGATACGCAGTATTTT.

This CDR3 is CASSQSFVGGQQYF. Here the CDR3 DNA reads TGTGCCAGCAGCCAGTCTTTTGTAGGGGGACAACAGTACTTC. The chain employs TRBV14 and TRBJ2-5, with D possibly TRBD1 on 6 matching bases. Germline V lookup: CDR1 SGHDN, CDR2 FVKESK. This CDR3 spans 14 amino acids. Trimming took 3 bases from V and 11 from J, leaving 19 bases between them.

The chain couples TRBV30 to TRBJ2-5, with D tentatively TRBD1 or TRBD2 (6 bases each). The CDR3 totals 14 residues. Trimming shortened V by 1 base and J by 5 bases, and 14 bases separated the two germline ends. Germline V lookup: CDR1 GTSNPN, CDR2 SVGIG (reference sequence). CDR3 in DNA: TGTGCCTGGAGTGACAGGGAGGTTAGGGAGACCCAGTACTTC. Protein product: CAWSDREVRETQYF.

V usage is TRBV5-1 and J usage is TRBJ1-1, with 7 bases identical to TRBD1. The CDR3 extends over 14 amino acids. CDR1 and CDR2 from the germline V gene are SGHRS and YFSETQ. The V segment lost 0 bases and the J segment 7 bases; nucleotides outside the gene matches: 6. CDR3: CASSLAGQPIEAFF. The CDR3 DNA follows: TGCGCCAGCAGCTTGGCGGGACAGCCTATTGAAGCTTTCTTT.

This clone was recorded only once. The chain is built from TRBV18 and TRBJ2-5, with 14 bases that match TRBD2. Looked up from germline, CDR1 is KGHSH and CDR2 is LQKENI. The J segment lost 3 bases and the V segment lost 2 bases, leaving 2 bases of the junction unmatched. This CDR3 contains 16 residues. The CDR3 sequence: CASSPGLAGGEETQYF. The CDR3 DNA is TGTGCCAGCTCACCAGGACTAGCGGGGGGCGAAGAGACCCAGTACTTC.

The rearrangement joins TRBV6-6 to TRBJ1-1; D is ambiguous. The ends were cut back, 6 bases at V and 1 base at J, with 12 bases in the middle. The CDR3 runs 14 residues. Per germline, CDR1 MNHNY and CDR2 SVGAGI (reference sequence). The CDR3 spells CASRDADRNTEAFF. CDR3 in DNA: TGTGCCAGCAGGGACGCGGACCGGAACACTGAAGCTTTCTTT.

In this sample, this clone turned up a few times. Other DNA sequences from this sample encode an identical CDR3 as well. This chain joins TRBV4-2 and TRBJ2-7; 8 nucleotides agree with TRBD1. Trimming took 0 bases from V and 2 from J; bases not matched to a gene: 3. From germline, CDR1 is LGHNA and CDR2 YNFKEQ. The CDR3 spans 15 residues. CDR3 sequence (DNA): TGTGCCAGCAGCCAAGATGGGACAGGCACCTACGAGCAGTACTTC. Protein product: CASSQDGTGTYEQYF.

The rearrangement joins TRBV5-1 to TRBJ1-1; TRBD1 matches 8 bases. The CDR3 covers 17 residues. Germline-derived CDR1 and CDR2 are SGHRS and YFSETQ. The V segment lost 4 bases and the J segment 4 bases; nucleotides outside the gene matches: 15. The CDR3 region is CASSQDRVGLLGTEAFF. CDR3 DNA sequence: TGCGCCAGCAGCCAGGACAGGGTGGGACTTTTGGGCACTGAAGCTTTCTTT.

The sample holds a few counts of this clone. J is TRBJ2-7 and V is TRBV18, with 7 bases fitting TRBD1. V dropped 2 bases and J dropped 2; count of bases not matched to a gene: 6. From germline, CDR1 is KGHSH and CDR2 LQKENI. The CDR3 extends over 15 amino acids. CDR3 region: CASSPGTGEPYEQYF. For the CDR3, the DNA is TGTGCCAGCTCACCAGGTACAGGGGAACCCTACGAGCAGTACTTC.

Points on this clone: The limits of the CDR3 on the DNA are not certain, so only TCRdb's listed CDR3 is given. The chain combines TRBV2 with TRBJ2-1; TRBD2 reflects the table's D call only, with no check against the DNA. Germline CDR1 SNHLY, CDR2 FYNNEI. A total of 18 residues make up the CDR3, ends included. CDR3 sequence: CASSEVGLGASGGKVKFF.

V gene TRBV18 combines with J gene TRBJ1-2; possible D gene TRBD1, 5 bases. The CDR3 totals 13 residues. Germline CDR1 and CDR2: KGHSH and LQKENI. Trimming stripped 2 bases from V and 8 bases from J, with 12 bases between. In DNA, the CDR3 is TGTGCCAGCTCACCAACCGAGGGGCTAGGCTACACCTTC. Encoded protein: CASSPTEGLGYTF.

This chain links TRBV6-5 with TRBJ1-2; TRBD1 is a possible D gene (5 bases). This CDR3 spans 15 amino acids. The V end was cut by 2 bases, the J end by 5 bases, with 15 bases between. Per germline, CDR1 MNHEY and CDR2 SVGAGI. DNA for the CDR3: TGTGCCAGCAGTTACAACGGGGCATACAAGTATGGCTACACCTTC. Amino acids: CASSYNGAYKYGYTF.

This clone came up once. The chain carries TRBV2 and TRBJ1-5, with D perhaps TRBD1 (6 bases). The V gene lost 5 bases and the J gene lost 5 bases, with 13 bases spanning the gap. The CDR3 consists of 14 residues. From germline, CDR1 is SNHLY and CDR2 FYNNEI. The CDR3 here is CASSLVGADQPQHF. Written as DNA, the CDR3 is TGTGCCAGCAGTCTTGTGGGGGCCGATCAGCCCCAGCATTTT.